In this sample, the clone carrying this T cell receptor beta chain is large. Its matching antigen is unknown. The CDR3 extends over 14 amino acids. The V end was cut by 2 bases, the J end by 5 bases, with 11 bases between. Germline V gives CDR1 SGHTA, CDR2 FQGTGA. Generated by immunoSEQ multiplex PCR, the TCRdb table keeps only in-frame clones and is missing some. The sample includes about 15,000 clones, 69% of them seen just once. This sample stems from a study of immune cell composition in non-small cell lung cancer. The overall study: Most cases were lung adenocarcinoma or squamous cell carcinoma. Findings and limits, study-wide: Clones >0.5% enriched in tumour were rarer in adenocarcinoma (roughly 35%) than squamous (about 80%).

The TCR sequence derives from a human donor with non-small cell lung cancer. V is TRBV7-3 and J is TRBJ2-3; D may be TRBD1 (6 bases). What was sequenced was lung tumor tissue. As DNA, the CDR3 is TGTGCCAGCAGCTTATTGGGGGCACAAGATACGCAGTATTTT. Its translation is CASSLLGAQDTQYF.